This T cell receptor beta chain was captured in a study of beta chain features in type 1 diabetes. Looking at the study overall: Healthy donors and patients had similar age, gender and cell yields. Points from the study as a whole: TCRB CDR3s were moderately but significantly shorter in Type 1 diabetes patients in all four CD4+ subsets.

Expressed TCRB transcripts were sequenced, since all the RNA that had been isolated was reverse transcribed. An average near 3.57 million reads came from naive, central memory and regulatory T cell samples. Sequencing used immunoSEQ multiplex PCR; TCRdb keeps in-frame clones, though not all of them. The sample contains under 300,000 clones, 8% of which appear only once. In the case of this clone: The antigen is undetermined.

V was trimmed by 6 bases and J by 2 bases, leaving 8 bases between them. Germline loops: CDR1 SNHLY, CDR2 FYNNEI. CDR3 size: 14 residues. The clonotype was recovered from a young woman in good health. Sequencing input: central memory CD4+ T cells from blood. The chain is built from TRBV2 and TRBJ2-6; D gene unclear. The CDR3 region is CASSQDAGANVLTF. The CDR3 DNA reads TGTGCCAGCAGCCAAGACGCTGGGGCCAACGTCCTGACTTTC.